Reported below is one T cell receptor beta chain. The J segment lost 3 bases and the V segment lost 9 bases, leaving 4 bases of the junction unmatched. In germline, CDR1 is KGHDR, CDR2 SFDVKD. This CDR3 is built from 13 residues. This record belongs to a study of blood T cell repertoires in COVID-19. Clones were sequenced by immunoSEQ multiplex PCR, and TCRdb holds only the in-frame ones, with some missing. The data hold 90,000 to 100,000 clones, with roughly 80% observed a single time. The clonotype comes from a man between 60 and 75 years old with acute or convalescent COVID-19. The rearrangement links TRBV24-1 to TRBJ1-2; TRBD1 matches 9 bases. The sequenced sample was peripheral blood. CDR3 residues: CATARTGDYGYTF. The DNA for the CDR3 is TGTGCCACCGCCCGGACAGGGGACTATGGCTACACCTTC.